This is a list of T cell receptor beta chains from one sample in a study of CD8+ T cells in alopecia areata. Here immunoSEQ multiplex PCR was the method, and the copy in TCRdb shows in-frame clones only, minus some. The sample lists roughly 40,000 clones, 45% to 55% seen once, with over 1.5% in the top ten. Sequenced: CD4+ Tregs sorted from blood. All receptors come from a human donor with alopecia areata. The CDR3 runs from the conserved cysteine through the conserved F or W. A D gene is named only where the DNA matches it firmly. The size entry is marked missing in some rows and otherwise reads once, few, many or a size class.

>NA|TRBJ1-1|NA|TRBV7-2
TGTGCCAGCAGTGGGATTGGAGGGGTTGATGAAGCTTTCTTT
CASSGIGGVDEAFF
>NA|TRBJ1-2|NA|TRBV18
TGTGCCAGCTCTCTAGCCCAGGGGAGGAGTGGCTACACCTTC
CASSLAQGRSGYTF
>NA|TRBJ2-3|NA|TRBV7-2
TGTGCCAGCAGCTTAAGGCTCGCGCGTCCAGATACGCAGTATTTT
CASSLRLARPDTQYF
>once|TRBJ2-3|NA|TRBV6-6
TGTGCCAGCAGTTCCACCGGGAGAAGCACAGATACGCAGTATTTT
CASSSTGRSTDTQYF
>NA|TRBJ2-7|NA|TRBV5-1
TGCGCCAGCAGCTTGGAGCAGGGGATCTACGAGCAGTACTTC
CASSLEQGIYEQYF
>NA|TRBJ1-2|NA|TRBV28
TGTGCCAGCGGAGAGGTCTATGGCTACACCTTC
CASGEVYGYTF
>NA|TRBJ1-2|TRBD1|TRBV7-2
TGTGCCAGCAGCTTAGCGCGCGGACAGGACTATGGCTACACCTTC
CASSLARGQDYGYTF
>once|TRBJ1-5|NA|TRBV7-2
TGTGCCAGCAGCTTAGTGGTGGGGGGTAGCAATCAGCCCCAGCATTTT
CASSLVVGGSNQPQHF
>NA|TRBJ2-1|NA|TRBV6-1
TGTGCCAGCCGTGGATTAGGCAATGAGCAGTTCTTC
CASRGLGNEQFF
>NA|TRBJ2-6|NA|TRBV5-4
TGTGCCAGCAGCGCCGGGCTCTCTGGGGCCAACGTCCTGACTTTC
CASSAGLSGANVLTF
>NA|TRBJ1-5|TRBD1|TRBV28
TGTGCCAGCAGGCATCCGGGACAGCCGAATCAGCCCCAGCATTTT
CASRHPGQPNQPQHF
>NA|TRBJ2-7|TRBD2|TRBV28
TGTGCCAGCAGCCGAAGCCCGGGACTAGCGGGAGCCCGTCCCTACGAGCAGTACTTC
CASSRSPGLAGARPYEQYF
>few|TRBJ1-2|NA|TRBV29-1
TGCAGCGTTGACGTCGGCGCCCGGAACTATGGCTACACCTTC
CSVDVGARNYGYTF
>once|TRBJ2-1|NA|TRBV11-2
TGTGCCAGCAGCCGACTACTAGACCCCTTCAATGAGCAGTTCTTC
CASSRLLDPFNEQFF
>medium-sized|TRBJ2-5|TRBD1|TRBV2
TGTGCCAGCAGTTCCAGGGGGATCCAAGAGACCCAGTACTTC
CASSSRGIQETQYF
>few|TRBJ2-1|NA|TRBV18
TGTGCCAGCTCACCAATCGACAATGAGCAGTTCTTC
CASSPIDNEQFF
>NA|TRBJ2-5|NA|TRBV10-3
TGTGCCATCAGTGCAGGGGAAGAGACCCAGTACTTC
CAISAGEETQYF
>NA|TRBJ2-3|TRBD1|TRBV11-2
TGTGCCAGCAGCCCCCGGACAGGGTGGGATACGCAGTATTTT
CASSPRTGWDTQYF
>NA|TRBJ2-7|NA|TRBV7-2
TGTGCCAGCAGCTTCCAAAACCTCGCCTACGAGCAGTACTTC
CASSFQNLAYEQYF
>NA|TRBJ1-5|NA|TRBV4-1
TGCGCCAGCAGCCAACCTCGGGACACCTATAGCAATCAGCCCCAGCATTTT
CASSQPRDTYSNQPQHF
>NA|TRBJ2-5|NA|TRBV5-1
TGCGCCAGCAGCTTGGGCCAGGGAAGGGAGACCCAGTACTTC
CASSLGQGRETQYF
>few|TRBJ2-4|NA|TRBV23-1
TGCGCCAGCAGTCTTAATGGGGCAGGGGGGACCAAAAACATTCAGTACTTC
CASSLNGAGGTKNIQYF
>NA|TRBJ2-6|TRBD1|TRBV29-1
TGCAGCGTTCGGAGCAGGGGGCTGTCTGGGGCCAACGTCCTGACTTTC
CSVRSRGLSGANVLTF
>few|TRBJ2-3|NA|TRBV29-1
TGCAGCGTAGGACCTAGGACCTTCGCAGATACGCAGTATTTT
CSVGPRTFADTQYF
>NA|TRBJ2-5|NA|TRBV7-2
TGTGCCAGCAGCCCTCACCCCCGGACACCTAAGGGGACCCAGTACTTC
CASSPHPRTPKGTQYF
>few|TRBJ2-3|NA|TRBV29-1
TGCAGCGTTGGGGCCGTCACAGATACGCAGTATTTT
CSVGAVTDTQYF
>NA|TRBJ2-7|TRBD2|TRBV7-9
TGTGCCAGCGCGCGGACTAGCGCCAACTACGAGCAGTACTTC
CASARTSANYEQYF
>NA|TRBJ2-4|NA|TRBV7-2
TGTGCCAGCAGCCCCCAAGTCGGACCGGAATTAGCCAAAAACATTCAGTACTTC
CASSPQVGPELAKNIQYF
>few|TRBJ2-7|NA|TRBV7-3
TGTGCCAGCAGCTACCGGGACGGGGACTACGAGCAGTACTTC
CASSYRDGDYEQYF
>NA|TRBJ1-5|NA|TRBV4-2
TGTGCCAGCAGCCAAGGGCAGGATAGCAATCAGCCCCAGCATTTT
CASSQGQDSNQPQHF
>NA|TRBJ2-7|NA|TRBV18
TGTGCCAGCTCACCCGGGACACCCGACTACGAGCAGTACTTC
CASSPGTPDYEQYF
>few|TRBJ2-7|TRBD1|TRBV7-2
TGTGCCAGCAGCTACCGACAGGGGGCGTCTGTTCTGTACTTC
CASSYRQGASVLYF
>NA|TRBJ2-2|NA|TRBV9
TGTGCCAGCAGCGTGGCCCCGACCCTCACCGGGGAGCTGTTTTTT
CASSVAPTLTGELFF
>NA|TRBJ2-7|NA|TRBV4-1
TGCGCCAGCAGCCAAGAAAGGGGAAGCTCCTACGAGCAGTACTTC
CASSQERGSSYEQYF
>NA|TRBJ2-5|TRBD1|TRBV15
TGTGCCACCAGCAGGGACAGGGGCCCCTGGACCCAGTACTTC
CATSRDRGPWTQYF
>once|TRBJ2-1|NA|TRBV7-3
TGTGCCAGCAGCTTAATAAGCAACAATGAGCAGTTCTTC
CASSLISNNEQFF
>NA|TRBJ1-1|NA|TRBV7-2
TGTGCCAGCAGCTTAGGAGCGAACACTGAAGCTTTCTTT
CASSLGANTEAFF